The 25 T cell receptor beta chains presented below share a single source sample, sequenced in a study of control samples from healthy donors and cancer patients. The protocol was immunoSEQ multiplex PCR, while the TCRdb copy is restricted to in-frame clones and leaves out a portion. The data show 150,000 to 180,000 clones, over 85% seen once. Sequenced sample: blood. These receptors all come from a man in his forties in good health.

The chain recombines TRBV6-5 with TRBJ2-1; the match to TRBD1 covers 9 bases. The J segment lost 9 bases and the V segment lost 2 bases, leaving 8 bases of the junction unmatched. Per germline, CDR1 MNHEY and CDR2 SVGAGI. This CDR3 has 15 residues. The chain's CDR3 is CASSYQGQGIGEQFF. DNA for the CDR3: TGTGCCAGCAGTTACCAGGGACAGGGAATCGGTGAGCAGTTCTTC.

The chain uses TRBV10-3 and TRBJ1-2; D unresolved. V was clipped by 3 bases and J by 0 bases, with 14 bases between them. The germline gives CDR1 ENHRY, CDR2 SYGVKD. This CDR3 spans 16 amino acids. The CDR3 loop is CAISDGPSETNYGYTF. The CDR3 DNA reads as TGTGCCATCAGTGACGGGCCCTCCGAGACTAACTATGGCTACACCTTC.

The gene calls are TRBV27 and TRBJ1-1; 7 bases fit TRBD1. Germline lookup yields CDR1 MNHEY and CDR2 SMNVEV (reference sequence). The ends lost 8 bases at V and 1 base at J; junction bases unmatched: 4. The CDR3 consists of 13 residues. In DNA, the CDR3 is TGTGCCAGCGCACGACAGGGGAACACTGAAGCTTTCTTT. It is translated as CASARQGNTEAFF.

The chain carries TRBV7-9 and TRBJ1-5, with 7 bases lining up with TRBD1. Germline lookup yields CDR1 SEHNR and CDR2 FQNEAQ (reference sequence). V was clipped by 4 bases and J by 1 base; unmatched bases: 4. This CDR3 is built from 15 residues. The chain's CDR3 is CASSYGTASNQPQHF. In DNA form, the CDR3 reads TGTGCCAGCAGCTACGGGACAGCAAGCAATCAGCCCCAGCATTTT.

This clone was seen a single time. This chain uses TRBV19 with TRBJ2-1, with 9 bases lining up with TRBD2. In germline, CDR1 is LNHDA, CDR2 SQIVND (reference sequence). The V and J ends lost 4 bases and 12 bases, in that order; junction bases with no gene match: 19. The CDR3 extends over 17 amino acids. CDR3 sequence: CASSRGGGASTMIPQFF. CDR3 DNA sequence: TGTGCCAGTAGTAGAGGCGGGGGGGCTTCTACAATGATCCCGCAGTTCTTC.

The V and J genes are TRBV11-2 and TRBJ2-1, with D perhaps matching TRBD2 (6 bases). CDR1 is SGHAT, CDR2 FQNNGV, per germline. Trimming took off 6 bases at V and 2 bases at J, with 11 bases between the two ends. This CDR3 spans 14 amino acids. The CDR3: CASRFGGTYNEQFF. The CDR3 DNA follows: TGTGCCAGCAGATTTGGCGGGACCTACAATGAGCAGTTCTTC.

J is TRBJ2-7 and V is TRBV27; D might be TRBD1 or TRBD2, each matching 6 bases. The V end lost 10 bases, the J end lost 4 bases, and 11 bases lay between the germline ends. CDR3 length: 11 residues. Germline assignment: CDR1 MNHEY and CDR2 SMNVEV (reference sequence). The CDR3, as DNA: TGTGCCACCGGGGGCGGTTACGAGCAGTACTTC. Protein sequence: CATGGGYEQYF.

The V gene is TRBV9, the J gene TRBJ2-7; no firm D call. Germline CDR1 and CDR2: SGDLS and YYNGEE. The V end lost 2 bases, the J end lost 3 bases, and 12 bases lay between the germline ends. This CDR3 has 14 residues. The CDR3 sequence: CASSVAPQSYEQYF. The CDR3 DNA sequence: TGTGCCAGCAGCGTGGCCCCACAGAGCTACGAGCAGTACTTC.

The V call is TRBV29-1, the J call TRBJ1-2; D uncertain. Trimming removed 3 bases from V and 8 bases from J, with 19 bases in between. The germline gives CDR1 SQVTM, CDR2 ANQGSEA. The CDR3 loop spans 14 amino acids. As DNA, the CDR3 is TGCAGCGTTGAGGGTGCCAGAGGTGCGGGGGGCTACACCTTC. Encoded protein: CSVEGARGAGGYTF.

On this clone: Other nucleotide sequences in the sample specify the same CDR3. This chain links TRBV6-5 with TRBJ1-1; unclear D gene. The CDR3 has 14 amino acids. Germline V lookup: CDR1 MNHEY, CDR2 SVGAGI. Trimming removed 6 bases from V and 4 bases from J, with 15 bases in between. Here the CDR3 DNA reads TGTGCCAGCAGACCCACTGAAGGGAGCACTGAAGCTTTCTTT. Its protein product is CASRPTEGSTEAFF.

The chain uses TRBV19 and TRBJ1-5; the D is unclear. The V gene's germline CDR1 is LNHDA and CDR2 SQIVND (reference sequence). Trimming left V 5 bases short and J 2 bases short, with 7 bases between. This CDR3 comprises 13 residues. The chain's CDR3 is CASSYTGNQPQHF. Written as DNA, the CDR3 is TGTGCCAGTAGTTACACTGGCAATCAGCCCCAGCATTTT.

This clone was found once. J is TRBJ1-3 and V is TRBV15; weak D call: TRBD1 (6 bases). CDR3 length: 14 amino acids. Germline V gene sequence: CDR1 LNHNV, CDR2 YYDKDF (reference sequence). The V gene lost 8 bases and the J gene lost 2 bases, with 13 bases spanning the gap. The CDR3, as DNA: TGTGCCACCCAAGCAGGGGTAACTGGAAACACCATATATTTT. Encoded protein: CATQAGVTGNTIYF.

The rearrangement uses TRBV7-7 and TRBJ2-1; 9 bases map to TRBD2. The V segment lost 5 bases and the J segment 8 bases; nucleotides outside the gene matches: 13. The CDR3 runs to 16 residues. CDR1 SSHAT and CDR2 FNYEAQ come from the germline V gene (reference sequence). This CDR3 is CASSPLRRGGIDEQFF. CDR3 sequence (DNA): TGTGCCAGCAGCCCTCTACGGCGGGGGGGCATTGATGAGCAGTTCTTC. The complete variable domain, with remaining parts taken from reference TRBV7-7 and TRBJ2-1, reads GAGVSQSPRYKVTKRGQDVTLRCDPISSHATLYWYQQALGQGPEFLTYFNYEAQPDKSGLPSDRFSAERPEGSISTLTIQRTEQRDSAMYRCASSPLRRGGIDEQFFGPGTRLTVL.

The chain uses TRBV5-1 and TRBJ1-3, with a tentative D call TRBD1 (5 bases). V was cut by 0 bases and J by 8 bases, with 12 bases left in between. Germline V CDR1 and CDR2: SGHRS, YFSETQ. The CDR3 runs to 14 residues. The CDR3 nucleotides read TGCGCCAGCAGCTTGGAAGGGGTTGTGGACACCATATATTTT. Its translation is CASSLEGVVDTIYF.

CDR3 DNA sequence: TGTGCCACCAGCAGAGAGCTAGCGCCCCCAGATACGCAGTATTTT. This translates into CATSRELAPPDTQYF. This chain uses TRBV15 with TRBJ2-3; TRBD2 is a possible D gene (6 bases). V was pared by 0 bases and J by 4 bases, with 11 bases between. This CDR3 has 15 residues. Per the germline V gene, CDR1 is LNHNV and CDR2 is YYDKDF (reference sequence).

The chain has TRBV24-1 and TRBJ1-2; a weak D match, TRBD1 (6 bases). Germline CDR1 and CDR2: KGHDR and SFDVKD. Trimming stripped 4 bases from V and 6 bases from J, with 11 bases between. CDR3 size: 13 residues. The CDR3 coding sequence is TGTGCCACCAGTGACTCGGGGGCGGATGGCTACACCTTC. Protein: CATSDSGADGYTF.

V gene TRBV6-5 combines with J gene TRBJ2-1; a possible D gene is TRBD1 (6 bases). Germline CDR1 reads MNHEY; CDR2 reads SVGAGI. The length of the CDR3 is 13 residues. Trimming removed 7 bases from V and 6 bases from J, with 13 bases in between. The CDR3 region is CASTSGALNEQFF. CDR3 sequence (DNA): TGTGCCAGCACCTCAGGGGCCCTCAATGAGCAGTTCTTC.

The chain joins TRBV10-3 to TRBJ2-2, with D possibly matching TRBD1 (6 bases). This CDR3 comprises 17 residues. In germline, CDR1 is ENHRY, CDR2 SYGVKD. Trimming removed 6 bases from V and 0 bases from J, with 17 bases in between. The CDR3 is CAIRGQLLIANTGELFF. CDR3 coding DNA: TGTGCCATCAGAGGACAGCTACTAATCGCGAACACCGGGGAGCTGTTTTTT.

The chain has TRBV25-1 and TRBJ2-7; D possibly corresponds to TRBD2 (6 bases). The germline gives CDR1 MGHDK, CDR2 SYGVNS. CDR3 length: 15 amino acids. V was cut by 2 bases and J by 7 bases, with 18 bases left in between. CDR3 bases: TGTGCCAGCAGTGAAGGTCGGGGGACTTTCCATGAGCAGTACTTC. Translating it yields CASSEGRGTFHEQYF.

The chain joins TRBV27 to TRBJ2-2, with TRBD1 identical over 7 bases. The CDR3 loop spans 14 amino acids. The V gene end was trimmed by 6 bases and the J gene end by 4 bases; junction bases not matched to a gene: 5. Per the germline V gene, CDR1 is MNHEY and CDR2 is SMNVEV (reference sequence). The CDR3 reads CASRFYRGTGELFF. Here the CDR3 DNA reads TGTGCCAGCAGATTTTACAGGGGCACCGGGGAGCTGTTTTTT.

The V call is TRBV9, the J call TRBJ2-2; 7 bases match TRBD1. V shed 4 bases, J shed 8 bases, and the junction held 8 bases outside the gene matches. The CDR3 is 14 amino acids. Germline V CDR1 and CDR2: SGDLS, YYNGEE. CDR3 nucleotides: TGTGCCAGCAGCCCCGAAGGGGGCCTAGGGGAGCTGTTTTTT. The encoded protein is CASSPEGGLGELFF.

CDR3 residues: CASSRTSGSTDTQYF. The CDR3 DNA reads as TGTGCCAGCTCGCGCACTAGCGGGAGCACAGATACGCAGTATTTT. The chain joins TRBV18 to TRBJ2-3, with 9 bases matching TRBD2. Germline V CDR1 and CDR2: KGHSH, LQKENI. This CDR3 is built from 15 residues. The V segment lost 6 bases and the J segment 0 bases; nucleotides outside the gene matches: 4.

The chain recombines TRBV5-1 with TRBJ1-2, with 8 bases fitting TRBD1. Germline V gene lookup returns CDR1 SGHRS and CDR2 YFSETQ. V shed 4 bases, J shed 6 bases, and the junction held 17 bases outside the gene matches. This CDR3 region has 17 residues. In DNA form, the CDR3 reads TGCGCCAGCAGCCGAAAATACCCACTGGACAGGGATAATGGCTACACCTTC. It encodes CASSRKYPLDRDNGYTF.

J is TRBJ2-7 and V is TRBV28; D is possibly TRBD1 or TRBD2 (7 bases each). CDR1 is MDHEN and CDR2 is SYDVKM in the germline V gene. V was shortened by 7 bases and J by 5 bases, with 12 bases between the two germline ends. There are 12 residues in the CDR3. In DNA, the CDR3 is TGTGCCAGCACGACAGGGAGGGACGAGCAGTACTTC. Protein sequence: CASTTGRDEQYF.

This chain connects TRBV5-6 to TRBJ1-5; no clear D gene. V lost 0 bases and J lost 5, with 9 bases in between. The CDR3 runs to 14 residues. Germline V gene lookup returns CDR1 SGHDT and CDR2 YYEEEE. The CDR3: CASSLVGSDQPQHF. The CDR3 DNA sequence: TGTGCCAGCAGCTTGGTTGGTTCGGATCAGCCCCAGCATTTT. Variable domain in full (rest from reference TRBV5-6 and TRBJ1-5): DAGVTQSPTHLIKTRGQQVTLRCSPKSGHDTVSWYQQALGQGPQFIFQYYEEEERQRGNFPDRFSGHQFPNYSSELNVNALLLGDSALYLCASSLVGSDQPQHFGDGTRLSIL.